This is a list of T cell receptor beta chains from one sample in a study of shared clonotypes between healthy human individuals. The protocol was immunoSEQ multiplex PCR, while the TCRdb copy is restricted to in-frame clones and leaves out a portion. This sample yields roughly 2.1 million clones, of which approximately 94% are seen a single time; 1.5% to 2% belongs to the top ten. Source material: naive CD8+ T cells from PBMCs. Receptor source: a young man in good health. Some clones in this sample may be carry-over from other donors' samples. Each CDR3 is given with its conserved first and last residue. The D gene is left open where the match is weak. Clone size is not always given. Where it is, it says once, few, many or a class for expanded clones.

j_call	v_call	d_call	clone_size	cdr3_nt	cdr3_aa
TRBJ2-3	TRBV29-1	TRBD2	.	TGCAGCGTTGATGGCGGGAGCCTTGTGAGAGATACGCAGTATTTT	CSVDGGSLVRDTQYF
TRBJ2-1	TRBV28	.	.	TGTGCCAGCAGCCTCACTGGTGAGCAGTTCTTC	CASSLTGEQFF
TRBJ2-7	TRBV27	TRBD1	.	TGTGCCAGCAGTTTATTAATGGGACAGGGTCCCACCTACGAGCAGTACTTC	CASSLLMGQGPTYEQYF
TRBJ2-1	TRBV21-1	.	.	TGTGCCAGCAGCAGGTACATAAATGAGCAGTTCTTC	CASSRYINEQFF
TRBJ2-7	TRBV10-3	TRBD1	.	TGTGCCGGGGGGACAGGGGACTCCTACGAGCAGTACTTC	CAGGTGDSYEQYF
TRBJ1-1	TRBV28	.	.	TGTGCCAGCAGTTTCATCGGGTCACATGAAGCTTTCTTT	CASSFIGSHEAFF
TRBJ1-2	TRBV28	.	.	TGTGCCAGCAGTTTAAAGTTGGCAGGGCATGGCTACACCTTC	CASSLKLAGHGYTF
TRBJ2-7	TRBV13	TRBD1	.	TGTGCCAGCAGCGAGGACAGGTCCAACAAGTACTTC	CASSEDRSNKYF
TRBJ1-5	TRBV4-2	.	once	TGTGCCAGCAGCCACCCGGCCAGGGACTATAGCAATCAGCCCCAGCATTTT	CASSHPARDYSNQPQHF
TRBJ1-1	TRBV2	.	.	TGTGCCAGCAGTGAAAAGACCAGGGAATTGAACACTGAAGCTTTCTTT	CASSEKTRELNTEAFF
TRBJ2-1	TRBV27	.	few	TGTGCCAGCAGTTGGTTTGGTGAGCAGTTCTTC	CASSWFGEQFF
TRBJ1-5	TRBV27	.	.	TGTGCCAGCGGGTTCTATAGCAATCAGCCCCAGCATTTT	CASGFYSNQPQHF
TRBJ1-5	TRBV28	.	.	TGTGCCAGCAGTTTATTGAGGGGGAGCAATCAGCCCCAGCATTTT	CASSLLRGSNQPQHF
TRBJ1-1	TRBV19	TRBD1	.	TGTGCCAGTAGTCCTCATCTCGGGACAGTTAACACTGAAGCTTTCTTT	CASSPHLGTVNTEAFF
TRBJ2-7	TRBV30	.	.	TGTGCCTGGAGTGTATACAGGGGGGGGATCTACGAGCAGTACTTC	CAWSVYRGGIYEQYF
TRBJ2-5	TRBV27	.	.	TGTGCCCCGCCCCCGGCCGGAGAGGAGACCCAGTACTTC	CAPPPAGEETQYF
TRBJ2-2	TRBV28	TRBD1	few	TGTGCCAGCAGGGACAGGGGAAACACCGGGGAGCTGTTTTTT	CASRDRGNTGELFF
TRBJ2-1	TRBV4-1	TRBD2	.	TGCGCCAGCAGCCAAGCTAGCGGGATAAATGAGCAGTTCTTC	CASSQASGINEQFF
TRBJ2-4	TRBV4-1	.	.	TGCGCCAGCAGCCAAGTTCCGGGAGCCAAAAACATTCAGTACTTC	CASSQVPGAKNIQYF
TRBJ1-4	TRBV9	.	.	TGTGCCAGCAGCGTAGGAGGGAAGATTAATGAAAAACTGTTTTTT	CASSVGGKINEKLFF
TRBJ2-7	TRBV4-1	.	.	TGCGCCAGCAGCCAACTGGACGGCCCGGCGTCCTACGAGCAGTACTTC	CASSQLDGPASYEQYF
TRBJ2-1	TRBV29-1	.	.	TGCAGCGTTGTTACAGGGTCTTCGCGCAATGAGCAGTTCTTC	CSVVTGSSRNEQFF
TRBJ2-3	TRBV4-1	.	.	TGCGCCAGCAGCCAAGGCGGGTTTAGCACAGATACGCAGTATTTT	CASSQGGFSTDTQYF
TRBJ2-7	TRBV14	.	.	TGTGCCAGCAGCCAAGTACGGGGGATCTACGAGCAGTACTTC	CASSQVRGIYEQYF
TRBJ2-1	TRBV4-1	.	.	TGCGCCAGCAGCCTCAATTACAATGAGCAGTTCTTC	CASSLNYNEQFF
TRBJ1-5	TRBV27	.	.	TGTGCCAGCAGTTTAGACAGGAGCAATCAGCCCCAGCATTTT	CASSLDRSNQPQHF
TRBJ2-7	TRBV29-1	.	.	TGCAGCGTTGAGCTTGATCAGGGGTTCTCTACCTACGAGCAGTACTTC	CSVELDQGFSTYEQYF
TRBJ2-1	TRBV28	.	once	TGTGCCACCCGACCTAGCTCCTACAATGAGCAGTTCTTC	CATRPSSYNEQFF
TRBJ1-3	TRBV5-6	.	.	TGTGCCAGCAGCTACCAGGACTCTGGAAACACCATATATTTT	CASSYQDSGNTIYF
TRBJ2-5	TRBV9	.	.	TGTGCCAGCAGCCCCCACGACAGGCACCAAGAGACCCAGTACTTC	CASSPHDRHQETQYF
TRBJ2-1	TRBV9	.	once	TGTGCCAGCAGCGTAGGAGGGCTGAGCTCCTACAATGAGCAGTTCTTC	CASSVGGLSSYNEQFF
TRBJ1-1	TRBV4-1	.	.	TGCGCCAGCAGCCAGTCTACGTTCGTCTCTGATGAAGCTTTCTTT	CASSQSTFVSDEAFF
TRBJ1-2	TRBV5-1	.	few	TGCGCCAGCAGCCCCGTGAAGGAGGACTATGGCTACACCTTC	CASSPVKEDYGYTF
TRBJ2-1	TRBV30	TRBD1	.	TGTGCCTGGGGACAGGGGGGAGGTAGTGAGCAGTTCTTC	CAWGQGGGSEQFF
TRBJ2-2	TRBV5-1	.	.	TGCGCCAGCAGCTTTGACGGCGGGGAGCTGTTTTTT	CASSFDGGELFF
TRBJ1-2	TRBV27	.	.	TGTGCCAGCAGTTTATTGGGTGGGGATGGCTACACCTTC	CASSLLGGDGYTF
TRBJ2-7	TRBV5-1	.	.	TGCGCCAGCAGCTTGAACGCGAAAAGGATCGAGCAGTACTTC	CASSLNAKRIEQYF
TRBJ1-1	TRBV19	.	.	TGTGCCAGTACGAGGGCGGGAATCATGAACACTGAAGCTTTCTTT	CASTRAGIMNTEAFF
TRBJ2-2	TRBV9	.	.	TGTGCCAGCTGTTCGGGGTCTCGGGCCGGGGAGCTGTTTTTT	CASCSGSRAGELFF
TRBJ2-1	TRBV5-4	.	.	TGTGCCAGCAGGGGTATCTCCTACAATGAGCAGTTCTTC	CASRGISYNEQFF
TRBJ1-5	TRBV15	TRBD1	.	TGTGCCACCAGCAGCCGATTCTCAACAGGGGTCAATCAGCCCCAGCATTTT	CATSSRFSTGVNQPQHF
TRBJ2-7	TRBV4-3	.	.	TGCGCCAGCAGCCAAGATCTCGGAGGCCTTAGGTACGAGCAGTACTTC	CASSQDLGGLRYEQYF
TRBJ1-2	TRBV9	.	.	TGTGCCAGCAGCGTAGACGGATCGTCACATCTCTATGGCTACACCTTC	CASSVDGSSHLYGYTF